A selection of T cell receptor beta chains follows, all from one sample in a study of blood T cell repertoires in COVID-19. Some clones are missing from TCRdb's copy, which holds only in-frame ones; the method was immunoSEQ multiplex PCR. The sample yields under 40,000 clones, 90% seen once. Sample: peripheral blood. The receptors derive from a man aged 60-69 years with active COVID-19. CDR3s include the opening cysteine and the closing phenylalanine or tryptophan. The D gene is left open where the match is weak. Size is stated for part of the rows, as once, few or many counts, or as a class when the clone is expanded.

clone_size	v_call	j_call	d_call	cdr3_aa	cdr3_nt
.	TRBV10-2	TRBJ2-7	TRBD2	CASSDVAGTTGEYF	TGCGCCAGCAGTGATGTAGCGGGGACTACGGGGGAGTACTTC
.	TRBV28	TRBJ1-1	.	CASSLRGGNAEAFF	TGTGCCAGCAGTTTAAGGGGGGGGAACGCTGAAGCTTTCTTT
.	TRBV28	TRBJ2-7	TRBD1	CAGGQPSKQYF	TGTGCCGGGGGACAGCCTAGTAAGCAGTACTTC
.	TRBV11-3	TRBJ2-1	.	CASSLAQVILGNEQFF	TGTGCCAGCAGCTTAGCACAGGTTATTTTGGGCAATGAGCAGTTCTTC
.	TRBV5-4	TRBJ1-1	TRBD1	CASSVNRGWNTEAFF	TGTGCCAGCAGCGTAAACAGGGGATGGAACACTGAAGCTTTCTTT
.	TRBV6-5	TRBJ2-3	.	CASRDYYTDTQYF	TGTGCCAGCAGAGACTACTACACAGATACGCAGTATTTT
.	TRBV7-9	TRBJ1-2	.	CASSPKQYGYTF	TGTGCCAGCAGCCCGAAGCAATATGGCTACACCTTC
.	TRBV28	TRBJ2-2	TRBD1	CASAGTGATGELFF	TGTGCCAGCGCCGGGACAGGAGCCACCGGGGAGCTGTTTTTT
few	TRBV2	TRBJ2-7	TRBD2	CASKPGTRVYEQYF	TGTGCCAGCAAACCCGGGACTAGGGTCTACGAGCAGTACTTC
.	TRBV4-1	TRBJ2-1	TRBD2	CASSVGLAGWQFF	TGCGCCAGCAGCGTGGGACTAGCGGGGTGGCAGTTCTTC
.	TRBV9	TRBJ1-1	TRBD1	CASSVGRDRSMGAFF	TGTGCCAGCAGCGTCGGCCGGGACAGAAGTATGGGGGCTTTCTTT
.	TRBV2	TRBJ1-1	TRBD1	CASSERAARTGITEAFF	TGTGCCAGCAGTGAAAGGGCGGCCCGGACAGGGATTACTGAAGCTTTCTTT
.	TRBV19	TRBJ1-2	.	CASSIRQGAETF	TGTGCCAGTAGTATCCGGCAGGGCGCCGAGACCTTC
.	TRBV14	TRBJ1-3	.	CASSPGHSGNTIYF	TGTGCCAGCAGCCCGGGACACTCTGGAAACACCATATATTTT
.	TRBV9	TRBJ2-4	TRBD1	CASSPQGTGYPKNIQYF	TGTGCCAGCAGCCCCCAGGGGACAGGGTATCCCAAAAACATTCAGTACTTC
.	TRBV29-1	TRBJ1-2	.	CSVEAGGWTNYGYTF	TGCAGCGTTGAAGCCGGGGGTTGGACTAACTATGGCTACACCTTC
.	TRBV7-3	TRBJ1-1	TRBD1	CASSRGQGRGTEAFF	TGTGCCAGCAGCCGGGGACAGGGGAGGGGCACTGAAGCTTTCTTT
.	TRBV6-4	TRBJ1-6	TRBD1	CASSPTGGISSPLHF	TGTGCCAGCAGTCCGACAGGGGGTATCTCTTCACCCCTCCACTTT
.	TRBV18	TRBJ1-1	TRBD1	CASSPRGLEGAAEAFF	TGTGCCAGCTCACCCAGGGGGCTTGAAGGGGCGGCTGAAGCTTTCTTT
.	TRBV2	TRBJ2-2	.	CASSTGFTGELFF	TGTGCCAGCAGTACAGGGTTCACCGGGGAGCTGTTTTTT
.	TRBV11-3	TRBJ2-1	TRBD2	CASSLEGLANNEQFF	TGTGCCAGCAGCTTAGAGGGACTAGCGAATAATGAGCAGTTCTTC
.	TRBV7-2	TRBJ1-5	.	CASSRVGRQPQHF	TGTGCCAGCAGCCGTGTGGGCCGGCAGCCCCAGCATTTT
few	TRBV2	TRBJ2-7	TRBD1	CASSGTGTGTEQYF	TGTGCCAGCAGTGGCACCGGGACAGGAACCGAGCAGTACTTC
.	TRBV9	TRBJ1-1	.	CASSARTGVGAIEAFF	TGTGCCAGCAGCGCTAGAACGGGGGTGGGAGCTATTGAAGCTTTCTTT
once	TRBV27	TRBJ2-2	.	CASSLSNSPGELFF	TGTGCCAGCAGTTTGTCGAATAGCCCCGGGGAGCTGTTTTTT
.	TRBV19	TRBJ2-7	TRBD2	CASSSSLAGEQYF	TGTGCCAGTAGTAGCTCCCTAGCGGGGGAGCAGTACTTC
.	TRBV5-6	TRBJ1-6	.	CASSLRGISYNSPLHF	TGTGCCAGCAGCTTGCGGGGGATCTCCTATAATTCACCCCTCCACTTT
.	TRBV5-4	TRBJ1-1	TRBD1	CASTLGGQGMNEAFF	TGTGCCAGCACCTTGGGGGGACAGGGGATGAATGAAGCTTTCTTT
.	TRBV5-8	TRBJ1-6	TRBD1	CASSEQGLNSPLHF	TGTGCCAGCAGCGAACAGGGGTTAAATTCACCCCTCCACTTT
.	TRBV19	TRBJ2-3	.	CASSIQVRTDTQYF	TGTGCCAGTAGTATACAGGTCCGCACAGATACGCAGTATTTT
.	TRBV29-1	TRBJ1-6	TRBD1	CSVQTGIGSPLHF	TGCAGCGTCCAGACAGGGATAGGGTCACCCCTCCACTTT
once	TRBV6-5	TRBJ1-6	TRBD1	CASATGASYNSPLHF	TGTGCCAGCGCGACAGGGGCCTCTTATAATTCACCCCTCCACTTT
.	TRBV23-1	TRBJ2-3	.	CASSQFIPGETDTQYF	TGCGCCAGCAGTCAATTTATCCCGGGGGAGACAGATACGCAGTATTTT